The TCR beta chain under discussion was sequenced for a study of cytomegalovirus exposure and HLA in healthy donors (dated 2017 in TCRdb). Some background on the complete study: The 666 repertoires of the first cohort and the 120 validation repertoires were produced on the same platform, according to a later analysis. In addition to the first cohort of hundreds of subjects, a separate validation cohort of 120 different subjects was used. The study was designed to test whether signatures of past pathogen exposure could be identified by cataloging public T cell receptors. To predict cytomegalovirus infection status, the study combined high-throughput TCR immunosequencing, statistical association of individual TCRs with disease status, and machine learning.

What the research found in general, with its limitations: The study listed 150 to 200 TCR beta chains as associated with cytomegalovirus. Of the cluster scores, 85% to 95% were above 0 in a later analysis, which found that TCRs clustered in the first cohort also tended to co-occur in the 130 or so validation repertoires. In vitro tests confirmed that a few of the cytomegalovirus-associated TCR beta chains recognize cytomegalovirus antigens. The authors suggested that the approach could potentially be extended to other disease states and immunological phenotypes. A later analysis had no HLA typing for the validation cohort, so co-occurrence there was scored across all 110 or so repertoires. The classifier was reported to diagnose cytomegalovirus status with high specificity and sensitivity in both the original cohort and the validation cohort. Most TCR sequences were observed very rarely across donors, whereas some public TCRs were present in many individuals.

Library generation was performed with the immunoSEQ multiplex PCR assay. As for the original processing: A statistical classification framework was built to diagnose cytomegalovirus status from the catalog of TCR beta chain sequences. Held by TCRdb, this immuneACCESS table contains in-frame sequences only and omits some clones. Under half of the omission traces to an unresolved V gene where checked; the cause of the rest is unknown. D and trimming were read from the DNA, whereas the V and J calls and clone size are those reported in that table. For this sample the table gives some 86,000 clones, of which roughly 93% were detected only once. The ten biggest clones cover about 3.8% of the sample. According to the germline V gene, CDR1 reads SGHVS and CDR2 reads FNYEAQ. Including cysteine and phenylalanine, the CDR3 has 19 amino acids. CDR3 DNA only is kept here, 57 bases in frame from base 1. The V end loses 2 bases and the J end loses 0 bases, and a stretch of 22 bases separates them.

The donors were included in the validation cohort of roughly 120 subjects, a group kept apart from the roughly 690-subject first cohort. This clone has only a few counts. Its specific antigen is unknown. No base qualities exist here, and no much larger clone lies one base off it. This receptor was taken from a young woman in good health and CMV-seronegative. Material for sequencing was PBMCs. The receptor chain draws on TRBV7-6 and TRBJ1-2, with the D gene uncertain. The DNA reads TGTGCCAGCAGCTTATCCCAGGCGGGCCTAGCGGCAGCTAACTATGGCTACACCTTC. Translated, it gives CASSLSQAGLAAANYGYTF.